Listed below are T cell receptor beta chains from one sample, sequenced in a study of read filtering for tumor transcriptome and immune sequencing. TCRdb processed the reads anew with MiXCR; each CDR3 protein has one entry. The data contain 35,000 to 50,000 distinct CDR3 sequences, 20% of them seen just once; the ten biggest clones take up less than 45%. The specimen was a population of CD138-negative cells sorted from bone marrow. The receptors come from a donor aged 40 or older with multiple myeloma. CDR3s include the opening cysteine and the closing phenylalanine or tryptophan. D genes are given only for firm matches. Expanded clones get a size class; other rows say once, few or many, or leave the size out.

v_call,cdr3_length,clone_size,d_call,j_call,cdr3_aa,cdr3_nt
TRBV18,14,many,.,TRBJ2-5,CASSVRDNQETQYF,TGTGCCAGCTCAGTCCGGGACAACCAAGAGACCCAGTACTTC
TRBV20-1,14,many,.,TRBJ2-1,CSARDLEGYNEQFF,TGCAGTGCTAGAGATCTAGAGGGCTACAATGAGCAGTTCTTC
TRBV4-1,16,many,TRBD1,TRBJ1-1,CASSRGQGRMNTEAFF,TGCGCCAGCAGCCGCGGACAGGGGCGTATGAACACTGAAGCTTTCTTT
TRBV3-1,16,.,.,TRBJ2-7,CASSQDSRSFRGEQYF,TGTGCCAGCAGCCAAGATAGTCGCTCCTTCCGGGGCGAGCAGTACTTC
TRBV7-9,15,.,.,TRBJ1-5,CASSPGQFSNQPQHF,TGTGCCAGCAGCCCCGGACAGTTTAGCAATCAGCCCCAGCATTTT
TRBV28,16,few,.,TRBJ2-4,CASSPEPGLAKNIQYF,TGTGCCAGCAGTCCAGAACCGGGATTAGCCAAAAACATTCAGTACTTC
TRBV4-3,17,many,TRBD2,TRBJ2-7,CASSPNYGLAGGPEQYF,TGCGCCAGCAGCCCCAACTATGGACTAGCGGGAGGGCCGGAGCAGTACTTC
TRBV24-1,13,many,.,TRBJ1-5,CATSEAGAQPQHF,TGTGCCACCAGTGAGGCTGGGGCTCAGCCCCAGCATTTT
TRBV28,14,many,.,TRBJ1-5,CASSLLPDSQPQHF,TGTGCCAGCAGTTTACTCCCGGATAGCCAGCCCCAGCATTTT
TRBV5-6,13,.,.,TRBJ1-1,CASSYQGRPEAFF,TGTGCCAGCAGCTACCAGGGGCGGCCTGAAGCTTTCTTT
TRBV7-9,16,once,.,TRBJ2-3,CASSLGEGMSTDTQYF,TGTGCCAGCAGCTTAGGAGAAGGGATGAGCACAGATACGCAGTATTTT
TRBV7-2,14,.,.,TRBJ2-5,CASSPRVGQETQCF,TGTGCCAGCAGCCCCAGGGTCGGCCAAGAGACCCAGTGCTTC
TRBV15,13,once,TRBD2,TRBJ2-5,CATSRTSVPTQYF,TGTGCCACCAGCAGGACTAGCGTACCAACCCAGTACTTC
TRBV28,10,many,.,TRBJ2-1,CASRDNEQFF,TGTGCCAGCAGAGACAATGAGCAGTTCTTC
TRBV5-4,16,many,.,TRBJ2-1,CASSSRRTNGYNEQFF,TGTGCCAGCAGCTCGCGCCGGACTAACGGATACAATGAGCAGTTCTTC
TRBV5-1,15,many,.,TRBJ2-5,CASSADPGSEETQYF,TGCGCCAGCAGCGCGGATCCGGGATCTGAAGAGACCCAGTACTTC
TRBV7-8,11,many,.,TRBJ2-7,CASSSDYEQYF,TGTGCCAGCAGCTCGGATTACGAGCAGTACTTC
TRBV7-9,14,many,.,TRBJ1-1,CASSLVGLGTEAFF,TGTGCCAGCAGCTTAGTCGGGTTGGGCACTGAAGCTTTCTTT
TRBV4-1,16,many,TRBD1,TRBJ1-1,CASSLGQGARGTEAFF,TGCGCCAGCAGCCTGGGACAGGGGGCGCGGGGCACTGAAGCTTTCTTT
TRBV27,11,few,.,TRBJ2-7,CASSFMGEQYF,TGTGCCAGCAGTTTTATGGGCGAGCAGTACTTC
TRBV12-3/TRBV12-4,16,.,TRBD1,TRBJ1-5,CASSRGWGQRNQPQHF,TGTGCCAGCAGTCGTGGTTGGGGACAGCGCAATCAGCCCCAGCATTTT
TRBV10-3,13,many,.,TRBJ1-1,CAISESRDTEAFF,TGTGCCATCAGTGAGTCTCGGGACACTGAAGCTTTCTTT
TRBV19,17,many,.,TRBJ2-1,CASSIRTGERSYNEQFF,TGTGCCAGTAGTATCCGAACGGGAGAAAGGTCCTACAATGAGCAGTTCTTC
TRBV28,17,many,.,TRBJ1-4,CASSFASRAGMKEKLFF,TGTGCCAGCAGTTTTGCCTCGCGGGCCGGAATGAAGGAAAAACTGTTTTTT
TRBV19,14,many,.,TRBJ2-1,CASSWGLNYNEQFF,TGTGCCAGTAGTTGGGGACTGAACTACAATGAGCAGTTCTTC
TRBV19,15,few,.,TRBJ2-3,CASRNRPLSTDTQYF,TGTGCCAGTAGGAACCGGCCTCTCAGCACAGATACGCAGTATTTT
TRBV6-5,14,many,.,TRBJ1-1,CASRGPVTRGEAFF,TGTGCCAGCAGGGGACCGGTGACAAGAGGGGAAGCTTTCTTT
TRBV2,13,few,.,TRBJ2-4,CASSRGAKNIQYF,TGTGCCAGCAGCCGAGGAGCCAAAAACATTCAGTACTTC
TRBV5-4,14,few,TRBD2,TRBJ2-5,CASSTRGGLETQYF,TGTGCCAGCAGCACACGGGGGGGCTTGGAGACCCAGTACTTC
TRBV7-6,15,.,TRBD2,TRBJ2-5,CASSLSERGQETQYF,TGTGCCAGCAGCTTATCTGAGCGGGGACAAGAGACCCAGTACTTC
TRBV7-9,14,many,.,TRBJ1-1,CASSLEGLGTEAFF,TGTGCCAGCAGCTTAGAAGGGTTAGGCACTGAAGCTTTCTTT
TRBV29-1,15,.,.,TRBJ2-2,CSVPRAPSHTGELVF,TGCAGCGTGCCTCGGGCCCCCTCGCACACCGGGGAGCTGGTTTTT
TRBV6-2/TRBV6-3,18,many,.,TRBJ2-4,CASSSPGAQHGAKNIQYF,TGTGCCAGCAGTTCTCCAGGGGCCCAGCACGGGGCCAAAAACATTCAGTACTTC
TRBV5-4,15,.,TRBD2,TRBJ2-5,CASSLGIAGQETQYF,TGTGCCAGCAGCTTGGGAATAGCGGGGCAAGAGACCCAGTACTTC
TRBV20-1,14,few,.,TRBJ2-1,CSARHVSGYNEQFF,TGCAGTGCTAGGCACGTTTCCGGTTACAATGAGCAGTTCTTC
TRBV20-1,15,many,TRBD1,TRBJ2-5,CSASRPGTGTETQYF,TGCAGTGCTAGCCGACCCGGGACAGGGACAGAGACCCAGTACTTC
TRBV19,13,few,TRBD1,TRBJ1-1,CASSSGQGTEAFF,TGTGCCAGTAGTTCGGGACAGGGGACTGAAGCTTTCTTT
TRBV12-3/TRBV12-4,15,.,TRBD2,TRBJ2-2,CASKTSGGSSGELFF,TGTGCCAGCAAAACTAGCGGGGGAAGTAGCGGGGAGCTGTTTTTT
TRBV28,14,many,TRBD1,TRBJ2-4,CASSPGTGGHIQYF,TGTGCCAGCAGCCCAGGGACAGGGGGTCACATTCAGTACTTC
TRBV2,14,many,.,TRBJ2-6,CASSAGRGANVLTF,TGTGCCAGCAGTGCAGGGAGAGGGGCCAACGTCCTGACTTTC
TRBV4-1,13,many,.,TRBJ2-5,CASSRKERETQYF,TGCGCCAGCAGCCGGAAAGAAAGGGAGACCCAGTACTTC
TRBV18,18,few,.,TRBJ2-6,CASSPIQGSAPGANVLTF,TGTGCCAGCTCACCAATTCAGGGAAGTGCCCCTGGGGCCAACGTCCTGACTTTC
TRBV20-1,20,.,.,TRBJ2-5,CSGVDRDEGGMKDNQETQYF,TGCAGTGGTGTTGACAGGGATGAGGGAGGGATGAAAGACAACCAAGAGACCCAGTACTTC
TRBV6-6,14,.,TRBD1,TRBJ2-5,CASNPTGEQETQYF,TGTGCCAGCAATCCGACAGGGGAGCAAGAGACCCAGTACTTC